The subject of this entry is one TCR beta chain. Its specificity is unknown. Clones were read by immunoSEQ multiplex PCR, and TCRdb kept only the in-frame ones, dropping some. Of fewer than 400,000 clones listed, about nine tenths are singletons. This sample was taken from a study of Ad26.COV2.S vaccination and SARS-CoV-2 variants. Study summary: Ad26.COV2.S given intramuscularly, once or twice 56 days apart. Study findings and constraints: Spike-specific TCR breadth ran higher among vaccine recipients than placebo recipients. After vaccination, substantial breadth of spike-specific CD8+ and CD4+ responses was reported. In TCR breadth and depth analyses, total T cell responses may have been underestimated.

Germline CDR1 MGHRA, CDR2 YSYEKL. Trimming shortened V by 4 bases and J by 0 bases, and 8 bases separated the two germline ends. The CDR3 consists of 14 residues. The sample's treatment: 15 to 20 received Ad26.COV2.S at low or high dose, single or two shots; several received placebo; per-sample allocation not given. Day 63 after the first vaccine or placebo injection was the time point for sampling. Sequenced material: peripheral blood, taken in a trial of Ad26.COV2.S vaccine versus placebo. This chain links TRBV4-1 with TRBJ2-3; D may match TRBD1 or TRBD2 (5 bases each). The TCR sequence derives from a person aged 18-65 years who received the Ad26.COV2.S COVID-19 vaccine or a placebo. CDR3 in DNA: TGCGCCAGCAGCCTCCGGGACAGCACAGATACGCAGTATTTT. This codes for CASSLRDSTDTQYF.